The following is a T cell receptor beta chain sequence with its context. What it recognizes is unknown. The PCR was carried out with 60 Vbeta primers and 13 Jbeta primers. The repertoire was sequenced with immunoSEQ multiplex PCR; TCRdb's copy has only in-frame clones and lacks some. The sample lists 150,000 to 200,000 clones, roughly four fifths seen once, with under 2.5% in the top ten. The ends lost 4 bases at V and 3 bases at J; junction bases unmatched: 5. The germline gives CDR1 LGHNA, CDR2 YNFKEQ. The CDR3 has 14 amino acids. These data belong to a study of cytomegalovirus exposure and HLA in healthy donors. General study results and limits: By a later analysis, the bulk of CMV-associated TCR beta chains appeared HLA-restricted. For TCR beta chains, V- and J-gene trimming was later linked to a missense DCLRE1C variant.

The sample consisted of PBMCs. The V and J genes are TRBV4-2 and TRBJ2-5, with 7 bases fitting TRBD1. This clonotype was obtained from a woman aged 25 to 39 in good health and CMV-seronegative. The CDR3 spells CASSLGQEEETQYF. CDR3 nucleotide sequence: TGTGCCAGCAGCCTTGGACAGGAGGAAGAGACCCAGTACTTC.